Listed below are T cell receptor beta chains from one sample, sequenced in a study of PD-1 blockade in classical Hodgkin lymphoma. Libraries were prepared by immunoSEQ multiplex PCR; TCRdb keeps only in-frame clonotypes and omits some of them. The sample has about 93,000 clones; just under 80% are singletons. This specimen was peripheral blood mononuclear cells (PBMCs), taken before the fourth cycle of nivolumab. These receptors all come from a human donor with classical Hodgkin lymphoma. Each CDR3 is given with its conserved first and last residue. The order of the fields is V gene, clone size, D gene, J gene, CDR3 protein, CDR3 DNA. D genes are given only for firm matches. Where a row states a size, it is once, few, many or the class of an expanded clone; other rows omit it.

v_gene: TRBV6-5; abundance: NA; d_gene: TRBD1; j_gene: TRBJ1-3; CDR3aa: CASSYVAGGGNTIYF; CDR3nt: TGTGCCAGCAGTTACGTGGCAGGGGGCGGAAACACCATATATTTT
v_gene: TRBV5-4; abundance: NA; d_gene: TRBD1; j_gene: TRBJ2-7; CDR3aa: CASSLLPTGTYEQYF; CDR3nt: TGTGCCAGCAGCTTACTCCCGACAGGGACCTACGAGCAGTACTTC
v_gene: TRBV28; abundance: NA; d_gene: TRBD1; j_gene: TRBJ1-4; CDR3aa: CASSFWGQGPPEKLFF; CDR3nt: TGTGCCAGCAGTTTTTGGGGACAGGGGCCGCCCGAAAAACTGTTTTTT
v_gene: TRBV6-5; abundance: NA; d_gene: TRBD1; j_gene: TRBJ1-3; CDR3aa: CASSYSRDSGNTIYF; CDR3nt: TGTGCCAGCAGTTACTCGCGGGACAGTGGAAACACCATATATTTT
v_gene: TRBV19; abundance: NA; d_gene: NA; j_gene: TRBJ2-3; CDR3aa: CASRGDPSTDTQYF; CDR3nt: TGTGCCAGTAGAGGGGACCCCAGCACAGATACGCAGTATTTT
v_gene: TRBV5-1; abundance: NA; d_gene: NA; j_gene: TRBJ2-1; CDR3aa: CASSLVEVSPLSYNEQFF; CDR3nt: TGCGCCAGCAGCTTGGTGGAGGTCAGCCCTCTCTCCTACAATGAGCAGTTCTTC
v_gene: TRBV2; abundance: NA; d_gene: NA; j_gene: TRBJ2-3; CDR3aa: CASQRDTQYF; CDR3nt: TGTGCCAGCCAGCGAGATACGCAGTATTTT
v_gene: TRBV4-3; abundance: NA; d_gene: NA; j_gene: TRBJ2-5; CDR3aa: CASSQGGDGETQYF; CDR3nt: TGCGCCAGCAGCCAAGGAGGCGACGGGGAGACCCAGTACTTC
v_gene: TRBV11-3; abundance: NA; d_gene: NA; j_gene: TRBJ1-3; CDR3aa: CASSFGEGNTIYF; CDR3nt: TGTGCCAGCAGCTTTGGTGAGGGAAACACCATATATTTT
v_gene: TRBV6-4; abundance: many; d_gene: TRBD2; j_gene: TRBJ2-1; CDR3aa: CASSLELAGNNEQFF; CDR3nt: TGTGCCAGCAGTTTAGAACTAGCGGGAAACAATGAGCAGTTCTTC
v_gene: TRBV4-3; abundance: NA; d_gene: TRBD2; j_gene: TRBJ2-7; CDR3aa: CASSQGLAGLRYEQYF; CDR3nt: TGCGCCAGCAGCCAAGGACTAGCGGGACTGCGGTACGAGCAGTACTTC
v_gene: TRBV30; abundance: NA; d_gene: NA; j_gene: TRBJ1-4; CDR3aa: CAWSASGRSNEKLFF; CDR3nt: TGTGCCTGGAGTGCCTCAGGGAGGTCTAATGAAAAACTGTTTTTT
v_gene: TRBV5-4; abundance: NA; d_gene: TRBD2; j_gene: TRBJ2-1; CDR3aa: CASSAGQRGGYNEQFF; CDR3nt: TGTGCCAGCAGCGCCGGGCAGCGGGGGGGGTACAATGAGCAGTTCTTC
v_gene: TRBV6-5; abundance: NA; d_gene: TRBD2; j_gene: TRBJ2-2; CDR3aa: CASCLAGSGELFF; CDR3nt: TGTGCCAGCTGTCTAGCGGGATCCGGGGAGCTGTTTTTT
v_gene: TRBV9; abundance: NA; d_gene: NA; j_gene: TRBJ2-3; CDR3aa: CASSVAPRGSSTDTQYF; CDR3nt: TGTGCCAGCAGCGTGGCCCCCCGAGGATCTAGCACAGATACGCAGTATTTT
v_gene: TRBV6-5; abundance: NA; d_gene: NA; j_gene: TRBJ2-1; CDR3aa: CASSWDSPSEQFF; CDR3nt: TGTGCCAGCAGTTGGGACTCCCCGAGTGAGCAGTTCTTC
v_gene: TRBV7-3; abundance: NA; d_gene: NA; j_gene: TRBJ2-1; CDR3aa: CASSDGPYNEQFF; CDR3nt: TGTGCCAGCAGCGATGGACCGTACAATGAGCAGTTCTTC
v_gene: TRBV6-6; abundance: NA; d_gene: TRBD1; j_gene: TRBJ2-7; CDR3aa: CASSYDRGGQYF; CDR3nt: TGTGCCAGCAGTTACGACAGGGGAGGCCAGTACTTC
v_gene: TRBV5-4; abundance: NA; d_gene: TRBD2; j_gene: TRBJ2-1; CDR3aa: CASSSLADPYNEQFF; CDR3nt: TGTGCCAGCAGTTCGCTAGCGGACCCCTACAATGAGCAGTTCTTC
v_gene: TRBV10-3; abundance: once; d_gene: TRBD1; j_gene: TRBJ2-7; CDR3aa: CAISPDRAYEQYF; CDR3nt: TGTGCCATCAGTCCAGACAGGGCCTACGAGCAGTACTTC
v_gene: TRBV11-2; abundance: NA; d_gene: TRBD2; j_gene: TRBJ2-7; CDR3aa: CASSFTAGVYYEQYF; CDR3nt: TGTGCCAGCAGCTTTACAGCGGGAGTTTACTACGAGCAGTACTTC
v_gene: TRBV30; abundance: NA; d_gene: NA; j_gene: TRBJ2-7; CDR3aa: CAWSSSPRDGLRGEQYF; CDR3nt: TGTGCCTGGAGTTCTTCCCCCCGGGACGGACTCCGCGGCGAGCAGTACTTC
v_gene: TRBV28; abundance: NA; d_gene: TRBD2; j_gene: TRBJ2-1; CDR3aa: CASSPESSGINEQFF; CDR3nt: TGTGCCAGCAGTCCTGAGTCTAGCGGGATCAATGAGCAGTTCTTC
v_gene: TRBV7-3; abundance: NA; d_gene: NA; j_gene: TRBJ1-5; CDR3aa: CASSLNDNQPQHF; CDR3nt: TGTGCCAGCAGCTTAAATGACAATCAGCCCCAGCATTTT
v_gene: TRBV29-1; abundance: NA; d_gene: NA; j_gene: TRBJ2-1; CDR3aa: CSVVLNSNEQFF; CDR3nt: TGCAGCGTTGTGCTGAACTCCAATGAGCAGTTCTTC
v_gene: TRBV10-3; abundance: once; d_gene: TRBD1; j_gene: TRBJ1-1; CDR3aa: CAIGNDRGQTEAFF; CDR3nt: TGTGCCATCGGCAATGACAGGGGTCAGACTGAAGCTTTCTTT
v_gene: TRBV27; abundance: NA; d_gene: TRBD2; j_gene: TRBJ2-3; CDR3aa: CASRGSGTDTQYF; CDR3nt: TGTGCCAGCCGCGGGAGCGGCACAGATACGCAGTATTTT
v_gene: TRBV11-1; abundance: NA; d_gene: NA; j_gene: TRBJ1-2; CDR3aa: CASSLEESGYTF; CDR3nt: TGTGCCAGCAGCTTAGAAGAAAGCGGCTACACCTTC
v_gene: TRBV7-2; abundance: NA; d_gene: NA; j_gene: TRBJ1-3; CDR3aa: CASSLVLQAGNTIYF; CDR3nt: TGTGCCAGCAGCTTAGTGTTACAAGCTGGAAACACCATATATTTT
v_gene: TRBV7-9; abundance: NA; d_gene: NA; j_gene: TRBJ1-2; CDR3aa: CASRSNRDGINYGYTF; CDR3nt: TGTGCCAGCAGATCTAACCGGGACGGCATTAACTATGGCTACACCTTC
v_gene: TRBV6-5; abundance: NA; d_gene: NA; j_gene: TRBJ2-7; CDR3aa: CASSYSQIGLGEQYF; CDR3nt: TGTGCCAGCAGTTACTCCCAAATAGGGCTTGGCGAGCAGTACTTC
v_gene: TRBV6-5; abundance: few; d_gene: NA; j_gene: TRBJ1-2; CDR3aa: CASSYIRGGWQYGYTF; CDR3nt: TGTGCCAGCAGTTATATCCGCGGGGGCTGGCAATATGGCTACACCTTC
v_gene: TRBV6-5; abundance: NA; d_gene: NA; j_gene: TRBJ1-1; CDR3aa: CASSYRQLTEAFF; CDR3nt: TGTGCCAGCAGTTACCGGCAGCTCACTGAAGCTTTCTTT
v_gene: TRBV2; abundance: NA; d_gene: TRBD1; j_gene: TRBJ1-6; CDR3aa: CASTGTVVFNSPLHF; CDR3nt: TGTGCCAGCACCGGGACAGTGGTATTTAATTCACCCCTCCACTTT
v_gene: TRBV10-3; abundance: NA; d_gene: NA; j_gene: TRBJ1-4; CDR3aa: CASRDSINEKLFF; CDR3nt: TGTGCCTCCCGGGACTCGATTAATGAAAAACTGTTTTTT
v_gene: TRBV27; abundance: NA; d_gene: NA; j_gene: TRBJ1-6; CDR3aa: CASIRGASPLHF; CDR3nt: TGTGCCAGTATAAGGGGTGCTTCACCCCTCCACTTT
v_gene: TRBV10-3; abundance: NA; d_gene: NA; j_gene: TRBJ1-1; CDR3aa: CAISESGAITEAFF; CDR3nt: TGTGCCATCAGTGAGTCAGGTGCGATAACTGAAGCTTTCTTT
v_gene: TRBV6-1; abundance: few; d_gene: TRBD2; j_gene: TRBJ2-5; CDR3aa: CASSERRASGQETQYF; CDR3nt: TGTGCCAGCAGTGAAAGGAGGGCTAGCGGGCAAGAGACCCAGTACTTC
v_gene: TRBV6-6; abundance: NA; d_gene: TRBD1; j_gene: TRBJ1-2; CDR3aa: CASSLDRDHGYTF; CDR3nt: TGTGCCAGCAGCCTGGACAGGGATCATGGCTACACCTTC
v_gene: TRBV28; abundance: NA; d_gene: NA; j_gene: TRBJ1-2; CDR3aa: CASSSTGAWTF; CDR3nt: TGTGCCAGCAGTTCGACCGGGGCGTGGACCTTC
v_gene: TRBV5-1; abundance: NA; d_gene: NA; j_gene: TRBJ1-1; CDR3aa: CASSPGPGTEAFF; CDR3nt: TGCGCCAGCAGCCCGGGGCCGGGGACTGAAGCTTTCTTT
v_gene: TRBV10-3; abundance: NA; d_gene: TRBD2; j_gene: TRBJ2-1; CDR3aa: CAITGSGSSYNEQFF; CDR3nt: TGTGCCATCACTGGAAGCGGGAGCTCCTACAATGAGCAGTTCTTC
v_gene: TRBV4-1; abundance: NA; d_gene: TRBD1; j_gene: TRBJ1-2; CDR3aa: CASSQGVGQGRYGYTF; CDR3nt: TGCGCCAGCAGCCAAGGGGTCGGACAGGGAAGGTATGGCTACACCTTC
v_gene: TRBV6-5; abundance: NA; d_gene: NA; j_gene: TRBJ1-1; CDR3aa: CASSYSPSWSTEAFF; CDR3nt: TGTGCCAGCAGTTACTCACCCTCTTGGAGCACTGAAGCTTTCTTT
v_gene: TRBV7-9; abundance: NA; d_gene: NA; j_gene: TRBJ1-1; CDR3aa: CASSLTRRTLPGAEAFF; CDR3nt: TGTGCCAGCAGCCTAACCCGAAGGACTCTTCCTGGGGCTGAAGCTTTCTTT
v_gene: TRBV7-7; abundance: NA; d_gene: TRBD1; j_gene: TRBJ2-2; CDR3aa: CASRRTGLTGELFF; CDR3nt: TGTGCCAGCAGACGGACAGGGTTAACCGGGGAGCTGTTTTTT
v_gene: TRBV4-1; abundance: NA; d_gene: TRBD2; j_gene: TRBJ2-1; CDR3aa: CASSPWTSGGTGEQFF; CDR3nt: TGCGCCAGCAGCCCCTGGACTAGCGGGGGAACTGGGGAGCAGTTCTTC
v_gene: TRBV7-9; abundance: NA; d_gene: NA; j_gene: TRBJ2-7; CDR3aa: CASSLVPGLGEQYF; CDR3nt: TGTGCCAGCAGCTTAGTCCCGGGCCTAGGCGAGCAGTACTTC
v_gene: TRBV7-6; abundance: NA; d_gene: NA; j_gene: TRBJ2-2; CDR3aa: CASSLGSRDTGELFF; CDR3nt: TGTGCCAGCAGCTTAGGTAGCAGAGACACCGGGGAGCTGTTTTTT
v_gene: TRBV18; abundance: NA; d_gene: NA; j_gene: TRBJ2-5; CDR3aa: CASSPHAGGGETQYF; CDR3nt: TGTGCCAGCTCACCACACGCAGGGGGAGGAGAGACCCAGTACTTC
v_gene: TRBV20-1; abundance: NA; d_gene: NA; j_gene: TRBJ2-2; CDR3aa: CSAPRVGELFF; CDR3nt: TGCAGTGCGCCTAGGGTCGGGGAGCTGTTTTTT
v_gene: TRBV13; abundance: NA; d_gene: NA; j_gene: TRBJ2-5; CDR3aa: CASSQDRQETQYF; CDR3nt: TGTGCCAGCAGCCAAGACAGACAAGAGACCCAGTACTTC
v_gene: TRBV2; abundance: NA; d_gene: NA; j_gene: TRBJ1-1; CDR3aa: CASQSTEAFF; CDR3nt: TGTGCCAGTCAGTCCACTGAAGCTTTCTTT
v_gene: TRBV5-5; abundance: NA; d_gene: TRBD1; j_gene: TRBJ2-2; CDR3aa: CASRVRTGNTGELFF; CDR3nt: TGTGCCAGCAGAGTCCGGACAGGGAACACCGGGGAGCTGTTTTTT
v_gene: TRBV19; abundance: NA; d_gene: TRBD1; j_gene: TRBJ2-3; CDR3aa: CASSIGTGEPLGTDTQYF; CDR3nt: TGTGCCAGTAGTATAGGGACAGGGGAACCACTAGGCACAGATACGCAGTATTTT
v_gene: TRBV18; abundance: once; d_gene: NA; j_gene: TRBJ1-2; CDR3aa: CASSSGVVAGYGYTF; CDR3nt: TGTGCCAGCTCATCCGGGGTCGTGGCAGGCTATGGCTACACCTTC
v_gene: TRBV19; abundance: many; d_gene: NA; j_gene: TRBJ1-2; CDR3aa: CASSIILRNYGYTF; CDR3nt: TGTGCCAGTAGTATCATTCTGAGGAACTATGGCTACACCTTC
v_gene: TRBV29-1; abundance: NA; d_gene: NA; j_gene: TRBJ2-3; CDR3aa: CSVGRGRFTDTQYF; CDR3nt: TGCAGCGTTGGGAGGGGCAGGTTCACAGATACGCAGTATTTT
v_gene: TRBV4-1; abundance: NA; d_gene: TRBD1; j_gene: TRBJ1-1; CDR3aa: CASSPGQTTEAFF; CDR3nt: TGCGCCAGCAGCCCGGGACAGACCACTGAAGCTTTCTTT
v_gene: TRBV27; abundance: NA; d_gene: NA; j_gene: TRBJ1-1; CDR3aa: CASSRPSRVGTEAFF; CDR3nt: TGTGCCAGCAGTCGTCCCTCCAGGGTGGGCACTGAAGCTTTCTTT